The clone carrying this T cell receptor beta chain has a handful of counts. In germline, CDR1 is SGHTA, CDR2 FQGNSA. The CDR3 has 16 amino acids. This specimen belongs to a study of blood T cells in healthy people across ages. Using a J-beta primer mix together with a sample-barcoded 5' primer, a second PCR was run for roughly 6 to 12 cycles. TCRdb reprocessed the 5' RACE reads via MiXCR and lists one record per CDR3 protein. Found here are about 1.8 million distinct CDR3 sequences, roughly 49% of them singletons; the top ten hold roughly 2.1%. Sequenced input: blood. The genes are TRBV7-2 and TRBJ2-1; D call uncertain. The end of the DNA aligns better with TRBJ2-7, so the J call may be wrong. This TCR derives from a woman aged 40 to 55 in good health. The CDR3 region is CASSLRSLEAYNEQYF. CDR3 DNA: TGTGCCAGCAGCTTACGGTCACTCGAAGCCTACAATGAGCAGTACTTC.